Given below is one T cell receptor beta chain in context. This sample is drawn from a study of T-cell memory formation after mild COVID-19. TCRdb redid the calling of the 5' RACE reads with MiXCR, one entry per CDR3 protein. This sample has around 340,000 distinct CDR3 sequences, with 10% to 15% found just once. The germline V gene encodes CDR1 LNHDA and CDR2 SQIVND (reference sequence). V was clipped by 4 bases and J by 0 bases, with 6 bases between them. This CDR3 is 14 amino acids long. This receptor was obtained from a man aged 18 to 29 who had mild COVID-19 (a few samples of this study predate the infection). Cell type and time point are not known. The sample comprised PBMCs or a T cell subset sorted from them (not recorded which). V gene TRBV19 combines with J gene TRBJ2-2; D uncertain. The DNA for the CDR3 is TGTGCCAGTAGTACTCGACCGAACACCGGGGAGCTGTTTTTT. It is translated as CASSTRPNTGELFF.